This TCR beta chain was sequenced in a study of T cells in Graves' hyperthyroidism and ophthalmopathy. Amplified regions were TCR beta CDR3 sequences from RNA transcripts. A set of HTBI primers served as the primers for a first-round RT-PCR of the TCR CDR3. TCRdb itself ran the multiplex PCR reads through MiXCR, one entry per CDR3 protein. The table includes about 840,000 distinct CDR3 sequences, roughly 40% detected once. The table lists this clonotype with many counts. The germline V gene encodes CDR1 LNHDA and CDR2 SQIVND (reference sequence). V shed 9 bases, J shed 4 bases, and the junction held 6 bases outside the gene matches. The CDR3 loop spans 14 amino acids. An approximately 10 ml volume of fresh peripheral blood provided the PBMCs.

The clonotype originates from a man aged 18 to 35 with Graves' hyperthyroidism. The sequencing sample was made of blood. The chain uses TRBV19 and TRBJ2-7; 13 bases are a match to TRBD2. The CDR3 region is CASATSGRMYEQYF. The CDR3 region has the DNA TGTGCCAGCGCGACTAGCGGGAGGATGTACGAGCAGTACTTC.